Listed below are T cell receptor beta chains from one sample, sequenced in a study of T-cell memory formation after mild COVID-19. Each CDR3 protein is one row after TCRdb ran MiXCR on the 5' RACE reads. This sample has about 470,000 distinct CDR3 sequences, with 20% to 25% found just once. The sequencing sample was made of PBMCs or a T cell subset sorted from them (not recorded which). The receptors come from an adult woman who had mild COVID-19 (a few samples of this study predate the infection). Cell type and time point are not known. Each CDR3 is given with its conserved first and last residue. D genes are given only for firm matches. Size values are once, few and many counts, or a class for expanded clones, and some rows have none.

TRBJ1-1 | few | TRBV7-8 | TRBD1 | CASSHGTGMNTEAFF | TGTGCCAGCAGCCATGGGACAGGAATGAACACTGAAGCTTTCTTT
TRBJ2-7 | - | TRBV24-1 | - | CATSDTGTYEQYF | TGTGCCACCAGTGATACAGGCACCTACGAGCAGTACTTC
TRBJ2-1 | few | TRBV5-1 | TRBD2 | CASSAAGLASLGGGNEQFF | TGCGCCAGCAGCGCCGCGGGACTAGCGAGCCTGGGGGGTGGCAATGAGCAGTTCTTC
TRBJ2-7 | - | TRBV10-3 | TRBD2 | CAISGTSGTSYEQYF | TGTGCCATCAGCGGGACTAGCGGGACCTCCTACGAGCAGTACTTC
TRBJ2-1 | - | TRBV9 | TRBD2 | CASSVGPSGRAGDEQFF | TGTGCCAGCAGCGTAGGGCCTAGCGGGAGGGCCGGGGATGAGCAGTTCTTC
TRBJ2-2 | few | TRBV29-1 | TRBD1 | CSVRTGWAGELFF | TGCAGCGTCAGGACAGGGTGGGCCGGGGAGCTGTTTTTT
TRBJ1-1 | - | TRBV12-5 | - | CASGYTGGTEAFF | TGTGCTAGTGGTTATACCGGTGGCACTGAAGCTTTCTTT
TRBJ1-2 | - | TRBV29-1 | TRBD1 | CSDLTGGNYGYTF | TGCAGCGACTTGACAGGGGGCAACTATGGCTACACCTTC
TRBJ2-7 | few | TRBV7-2 | TRBD1 | CASSPQGAGQGSYEQYF | TGTGCCAGCAGCCCCCAAGGGGCGGGACAGGGTTCGTACGAGCAGTACTTC
TRBJ2-7 | few | TRBV2 | - | CASSIVVAYEQYF | TGTGCCAGCAGTATTGTGGTGGCCTACGAGCAGTACTTC
TRBJ2-7 | - | TRBV3-1 | - | CASSPNAGTAAVEQYF | TGTGCCAGCAGCCCGAACGCCGGGACTGCGGCGGTGGAGCAGTACTTC
TRBJ2-1 | - | TRBV4-1 | TRBD2 | CASSQVAGTSGGSSYNEQFF | TGCGCCAGCAGCCAGGTAGCCGGGACTAGCGGGGGGAGCTCCTACAATGAGCAGTTCTTC
TRBJ2-7 | - | TRBV20-1 | - | CSADPGARDEQYF | TGCAGTGCTGATCCGGGAGCTCGGGACGAGCAGTACTTC